The rows below give T cell receptor beta chains drawn from one sample of a study of spatial heterogeneity in lung cancer. Via MiXCR, TCRdb re-called the 5' RACE reads, giving one row per CDR3 protein. The sample lists fewer than 40,000 distinct CDR3 sequences; around 7.2% were seen once. The specimen was PBMCs, collected at surgery. The source of these receptors is a male donor with early-stage non-small cell lung cancer. Both conserved end residues are part of each CDR3. A D gene is named only where the DNA matches it firmly. Rows give clone size only sometimes, using once, few, many, or a class for an expanded clone.

clone size: -
V gene: TRBV5-6
D gene: -
J gene: TRBJ2-7
CDR3 DNA: TGTGCCAGCAGCTTGGTCAAGGGGGAGATAAACGAGCAGTACTTC
CDR3 protein: CASSLVKGEINEQYF

clone size: few
V gene: TRBV27
D gene: -
J gene: TRBJ1-1
CDR3 DNA: TGTGCCGGCATTAGGCCCCCTGGAGAAGCTTTCTTT
CDR3 protein: CAGIRPPGEAFF

clone size: -
V gene: TRBV14
D gene: TRBD1
J gene: TRBJ2-2
CDR3 DNA: TGTGCCAGCAGCCAAGAACGGGACAGGGGGCTCGTCTCACCCGGGGAGCTGTTTTTT
CDR3 protein: CASSQERDRGLVSPGELFF

clone size: many
V gene: TRBV18
D gene: -
J gene: TRBJ1-1
CDR3 DNA: TGTGCCAGCTCACTCCGCGCGGGGAACACTGAAGCTTTCTTT
CDR3 protein: CASSLRAGNTEAFF

clone size: many
V gene: TRBV3-1
D gene: TRBD2
J gene: TRBJ2-5
CDR3 DNA: TGTGCCAGCAGGTCCGGGACTAGAGGGACCCAGTACTTC
CDR3 protein: CASRSGTRGTQYF

clone size: many
V gene: TRBV19
D gene: -
J gene: TRBJ2-2
CDR3 DNA: TGTGCCAGTAGCACAAGACAGGGAGGGACCGGGGAGCTGTTTTTT
CDR3 protein: CASSTRQGGTGELFF

clone size: many
V gene: TRBV6-4
D gene: TRBD2
J gene: TRBJ2-3
CDR3 DNA: TGTGCCAGCAGCTATAGCGGGGGTACAGATACGCAGTATTTT
CDR3 protein: CASSYSGGTDTQYF

clone size: many
V gene: TRBV6-4
D gene: -
J gene: TRBJ2-3
CDR3 DNA: TGTGCCAGCAGCCCACGGTGGGCGGATACGCAGTATTTT
CDR3 protein: CASSPRWADTQYF

clone size: -
V gene: TRBV5-1
D gene: TRBD2
J gene: TRBJ2-1
CDR3 DNA: TGCGCCAGCAGCTTGGAGTGGGTAGCGGGGTATCATGAGCAGTTCTTC
CDR3 protein: CASSLEWVAGYHEQFF

clone size: many
V gene: TRBV20-1
D gene: TRBD2
J gene: TRBJ2-1
CDR3 DNA: TGCAGTGCTAGTAACCTAGCGGGAGTCAATGAGCAGTTCTTC
CDR3 protein: CSASNLAGVNEQFF

clone size: many
V gene: TRBV5-1
D gene: -
J gene: TRBJ2-1
CDR3 DNA: TGCGCCAGCAGCATAGGACTGGACAATGAGCAGTTCTTC
CDR3 protein: CASSIGLDNEQFF

clone size: many
V gene: TRBV27
D gene: -
J gene: TRBJ2-3
CDR3 DNA: TGTGCCAGCAGTTCCCCTCTAGCGGATACGCAGTATTTT
CDR3 protein: CASSSPLADTQYF

clone size: -
V gene: TRBV7-2
D gene: -
J gene: TRBJ2-1
CDR3 DNA: TGTGCCAGCAGACCCTACACGAGCTCCTACAATGAGCAGTTCTTC
CDR3 protein: CASRPYTSSYNEQFF

clone size: few
V gene: TRBV20-1
D gene: -
J gene: TRBJ1-1
CDR3 DNA: TGCAGTGCTAGACGGCCCAGGGGTTCTAACACTGAAGCTTTCTTT
CDR3 protein: CSARRPRGSNTEAFF

clone size: many
V gene: TRBV10-3
D gene: TRBD1
J gene: TRBJ1-2
CDR3 DNA: TGTGCCATCAGTGGGGACAGGGGAGGCTACACCTTC
CDR3 protein: CAISGDRGGYTF

clone size: many
V gene: TRBV7-3
D gene: TRBD1
J gene: TRBJ2-3
CDR3 DNA: TGTGCCAGCCGGAAACAGGGGGCTGGAACAGATACGCAGTATTTT
CDR3 protein: CASRKQGAGTDTQYF

clone size: once
V gene: TRBV5-4
D gene: -
J gene: TRBJ1-2
CDR3 DNA: TGTGCCAGCAGCCCGGATTCAGGGGTGATCGGCTATGGCTACACCTTC
CDR3 protein: CASSPDSGVIGYGYTF

clone size: -
V gene: TRBV12-3/TRBV12-4
D gene: -
J gene: TRBJ1-5
CDR3 DNA: TGTGCCAGCAGTCGCTGGGGGAACGGCAATCAGCCCCAGCATTTT
CDR3 protein: CASSRWGNGNQPQHF

clone size: few
V gene: TRBV5-6
D gene: TRBD1
J gene: TRBJ1-6
CDR3 DNA: TGTGCCAGCAGGCGCCGGGACAGGGTTAATTCACCCCTCCACTTT
CDR3 protein: CASRRRDRVNSPLHF

clone size: many
V gene: TRBV2
D gene: -
J gene: TRBJ1-1
CDR3 DNA: TGTGCCAGCAGTGAACCCAAGATGAACACTGAAGCTTTCTTT
CDR3 protein: CASSEPKMNTEAFF

clone size: many
V gene: TRBV6-2/TRBV6-3
D gene: TRBD2
J gene: TRBJ2-5
CDR3 DNA: TGTGCCAGCAGCCGGGACTATAGAAAAGAGACCCAGTACTTC
CDR3 protein: CASSRDYRKETQYF

clone size: many
V gene: TRBV7-2
D gene: TRBD2
J gene: TRBJ2-6
CDR3 DNA: TGTGCCAGCAGCCCATGGCGGGGGAGCTCTGGGGCCAACGTCCTGACTTTC
CDR3 protein: CASSPWRGSSGANVLTF

clone size: few
V gene: TRBV20-1
D gene: TRBD1
J gene: TRBJ1-2
CDR3 DNA: TGCAGAGGTCGAAAAAGGAGGACAGGGAGGAATGGCTACACCTTC
CDR3 protein: CRGRKRRTGRNGYTF

clone size: -
V gene: TRBV12-3/TRBV12-4
D gene: -
J gene: TRBJ1-5
CDR3 DNA: TGTGCCAGCAGAGGGGGTGGACAGATTTGGCCCCAGCATTTT
CDR3 protein: CASRGGGQIWPQHF

clone size: -
V gene: TRBV24-1
D gene: TRBD1
J gene: TRBJ2-1
CDR3 DNA: TGTGCCACCAGTGATTGGACAGGTAGGGAGCAGTTCTTC
CDR3 protein: CATSDWTGREQFF

clone size: many
V gene: TRBV27
D gene: -
J gene: TRBJ2-1
CDR3 DNA: TGTGCCAGCAGTCCTCCAGGGGTTTCCTCCTACAATGAGCAGTTCTTC
CDR3 protein: CASSPPGVSSYNEQFF

clone size: many
V gene: TRBV7-2
D gene: -
J gene: TRBJ2-1
CDR3 DNA: TGTGCCAGCAGCTTAGAAGGGAGCTCCTACAATGAGCAGTTCTTC
CDR3 protein: CASSLEGSSYNEQFF

clone size: -
V gene: TRBV13
D gene: -
J gene: TRBJ2-7
CDR3 DNA: TGTGCCAGCAGCTTAAGTGACAGGCCTTACGAGCAGTACTTC
CDR3 protein: CASSLSDRPYEQYF

clone size: many
V gene: TRBV7-9
D gene: TRBD1
J gene: TRBJ1-2
CDR3 DNA: TGTGCCAGCAGCTTGTCAGGGGGCAGTGGCTATGGCTACACCTTC
CDR3 protein: CASSLSGGSGYGYTF

clone size: -
V gene: TRBV7-2
D gene: TRBD1
J gene: TRBJ2-1
CDR3 DNA: TGTGCCAGCAGCTCCAGGACAGGGGGCGGCAATGAGCAGTTCTTC
CDR3 protein: CASSSRTGGGNEQFF

clone size: many
V gene: TRBV7-2
D gene: TRBD1
J gene: TRBJ2-1
CDR3 DNA: TGTGCCAGCAGCGCAGGACAGGGGGCGCCGAATAGGAATGAGCAGTTCTTC
CDR3 protein: CASSAGQGAPNRNEQFF

clone size: many
V gene: TRBV20-1
D gene: TRBD2
J gene: TRBJ2-1
CDR3 DNA: TGCAGTGCTAGAGGGGGCCCGGGACTAGCTGGCAATGAGCAGTTCTTC
CDR3 protein: CSARGGPGLAGNEQFF

clone size: few
V gene: TRBV27
D gene: -
J gene: TRBJ1-4
CDR3 DNA: TGTGCCAGCAGTTCCCGACGGAAAACTAATGAAAAACTGTTTTTT
CDR3 protein: CASSSRRKTNEKLFF

clone size: many
V gene: TRBV6-2/TRBV6-3
D gene: TRBD2
J gene: TRBJ2-3
CDR3 DNA: TGTGCCAGCAGTTACGGGAGCGGGGAGACAGATACGCAGTATTTT
CDR3 protein: CASSYGSGETDTQYF

clone size: few
V gene: TRBV5-1
D gene: TRBD1
J gene: TRBJ1-2
CDR3 DNA: TGCGCCAGCAGCTCCGGACAGGGGGCCTTCTATGGCTACACCTTC
CDR3 protein: CASSSGQGAFYGYTF

clone size: -
V gene: TRBV5-5
D gene: TRBD2
J gene: TRBJ2-5
CDR3 DNA: TGTGCCAGCAGCCTCGCTGGGACTAGCGCCAAGTTAGAGACCCAGTACTTC
CDR3 protein: CASSLAGTSAKLETQYF

clone size: few
V gene: TRBV5-4
D gene: -
J gene: TRBJ2-5
CDR3 DNA: TGTGCCAGCAGCTTGGAGGACCTATACCAAGAGACCCAGTACTTC
CDR3 protein: CASSLEDLYQETQYF

clone size: many
V gene: TRBV7-8
D gene: TRBD1
J gene: TRBJ1-5
CDR3 DNA: TGTGCCAGCAGCTTAGTACAGGGGCCTCAGCCCCAGCATTTT
CDR3 protein: CASSLVQGPQPQHF

clone size: many
V gene: TRBV11-3
D gene: -
J gene: TRBJ2-3
CDR3 DNA: TGTGCCAGCAGCTTAGTTGTGGGGGCTGGCACAGATACGCAGTATTTT
CDR3 protein: CASSLVVGAGTDTQYF

clone size: many
V gene: TRBV12-3/TRBV12-4
D gene: TRBD2
J gene: TRBJ2-7
CDR3 DNA: TGTGCCAGCAGCCGACTAGCAGACACTCCCGAGCAGTACTTC
CDR3 protein: CASSRLADTPEQYF

clone size: -
V gene: TRBV6-5
D gene: -
J gene: TRBJ2-5
CDR3 DNA: TGTGCCAGCAGGACCGGACAGGGAGGGGAGACCCAGTACTTC
CDR3 protein: CASRTGQGGETQYF

clone size: few
V gene: TRBV18
D gene: TRBD1
J gene: TRBJ1-2
CDR3 DNA: TGTGCCAGCTCACCCCGCGACAGGGAGTCTAACTATGGCTACACCTTC
CDR3 protein: CASSPRDRESNYGYTF

clone size: few
V gene: TRBV6-1
D gene: TRBD1
J gene: TRBJ1-5
CDR3 DNA: TGTGCCAGCTGGGACAGTGCTGGTCAGCCCCAGCATTTT
CDR3 protein: CASWDSAGQPQHF

clone size: -
V gene: TRBV30
D gene: -
J gene: TRBJ2-3
CDR3 DNA: TGTGCCTGGGACCTAGGGGCAGATACGCAGTATTTT
CDR3 protein: CAWDLGADTQYF

clone size: many
V gene: TRBV28
D gene: -
J gene: TRBJ1-2
CDR3 DNA: TGTGCCAGCAGTTCCAGGGGCGCGCAGGACTATGGCTACACCTTC
CDR3 protein: CASSSRGAQDYGYTF

clone size: many
V gene: TRBV5-4
D gene: -
J gene: TRBJ1-1
CDR3 DNA: TGTGCCAGCAGCCAGGACTCCAAAGGGACTGAAGCTTTCTTT
CDR3 protein: CASSQDSKGTEAFF

clone size: many
V gene: TRBV6-1
D gene: -
J gene: TRBJ2-7
CDR3 DNA: TGTGCCAGCAGTGAAGTACGGAGCGAGCAGTACTTC
CDR3 protein: CASSEVRSEQYF

clone size: -
V gene: TRBV6-5
D gene: -
J gene: TRBJ2-3
CDR3 DNA: TGTGCCAGCAGACTGGGGGGTACACCCACAGATACGCAGTATTTT
CDR3 protein: CASRLGGTPTDTQYF

clone size: many
V gene: TRBV20-1
D gene: -
J gene: TRBJ1-2
CDR3 DNA: TGCAGTGCGAGGTCAGGGTACTATGGCTACACCTTC
CDR3 protein: CSARSGYYGYTF

clone size: few
V gene: TRBV27
D gene: -
J gene: TRBJ1-1
CDR3 DNA: TGTGCCAGCAGCTCCCAACCGCGAGCTGAAGCTTTCTTT
CDR3 protein: CASSSQPRAEAFF

clone size: many
V gene: TRBV18
D gene: -
J gene: TRBJ2-3
CDR3 DNA: TGTGCCAGCTCACCTTCCCCGGGGCGAAGCACAGATACGCAGTATTTT
CDR3 protein: CASSPSPGRSTDTQYF

clone size: many
V gene: TRBV20-1
D gene: -
J gene: TRBJ1-1
CDR3 DNA: TGCAGTGCCCAGAACCGGGACCAAGGAACCCATCAAGCTTTCTTT
CDR3 protein: CSAQNRDQGTHQAFF

clone size: -
V gene: TRBV29-1
D gene: TRBD1
J gene: TRBJ2-5
CDR3 DNA: TGCAGCGTTGTGAGGGGGCAGGGAGCAAGAGAGGCCCAGTACTTC
CDR3 protein: CSVVRGQGAREAQYF